The 2 T cell receptor beta chains below all came from one sample that was sequenced in a study of blood T cell repertoires in COVID-19. Method: immunoSEQ multiplex PCR; TCRdb's copy keeps in-frame clones and lacks some. The sample has 190,000 or so clones, around four fifths seen once. Source material: peripheral blood. All receptors come from a man aged 45-60 years with active or convalescent COVID-19.

The J gene is TRBJ2-7, the V gene TRBV4-3; 7 bases match TRBD1. In germline, CDR1 is LGHNA, CDR2 YSLEER. This CDR3 spans 17 amino acids. The V gene end was trimmed by 0 bases and the J gene end by 2 bases; junction bases not matched to a gene: 10. In DNA form, the CDR3 reads TGCGCCAGCAGCCAAGATAGTTTGAGGGACAGCGCCTACGAGCAGTACTTC. Translation: CASSQDSLRDSAYEQYF.

V is TRBV5-1 and J is TRBJ2-3, with TRBD1 as a possible D gene (5 bases). V was pared by 3 bases and J by 0 bases, with 11 bases between. The CDR3 is 15 residues long. CDR1 and CDR2 from the germline V gene are SGHRS and YFSETQ. The CDR3 spells CASSSLGLSTDTQYF. The CDR3 region has the DNA TGCGCCAGCAGCTCCTTGGGGCTCAGCACAGATACGCAGTATTTT. Filled out from reference TRBV5-1 and TRBJ2-3, the complete variable domain reads KAGVTQTPRYLIKTRGQQVTLSCSPISGHRSVSWYQQTPGQGLQFLFEYFSETQRNKGNFPGRFSGRQFSNSRSEMNVSTLELGDSALYLCASSSLGLSTDTQYFGPGTRLTVL.